The next 27 T cell receptor beta chains were all read from a single sample in a study of T cells after yellow fever vaccination. TCRdb re-derived calls from the 5' RACE reads in MiXCR, one entry per CDR3 protein. The top ten hold roughly 18% of the sample, which has 320,000 or so distinct CDR3 sequences, 7% to 9% seen once. Sequencing used PBMCs, obtained approximately 47 days after the first yellow fever vaccination. The receptor set was obtained from a young man who received the YFV17D yellow fever vaccine.

The rearrangement joins TRBV6-5 to TRBJ1-3, with a possible D match to TRBD1 (6 bases). There are 18 residues in the CDR3. Trimming took off 2 bases at V and 0 bases at J, with 17 bases between the two ends. CDR1 is MNHEY and CDR2 is SVGAGI in the germline V gene. The CDR3 region is CASSYRTTDSSSGNTIYF. In DNA, the CDR3 is TGTGCCAGCAGTTACCGGACGACGGACAGTAGCTCTGGAAACACCATATATTTT.

This clonotype was counted at least ten times. The gene calls are TRBV5-8 and TRBJ2-5; D might be TRBD1 (6 bases). V lost 2 bases and J lost 3, with 11 bases in between. The CDR3 has 14 amino acids. CDR1 and CDR2 (germline): SGHTS, YDEGEE. CDR3 nucleotide sequence: TGTGCCAGCAGCTTTGGGGGCGAAGAAGAGACCCAGTACTTC. Translating gives CASSFGGEEETQYF.

This clonotype was found a few times. V usage is TRBV4-3 and J usage is TRBJ1-6; perhaps TRBD1 as D (6 bases). V lost 3 bases and J 9 bases, leaving 15 bases between the germline ends. The CDR3 spans 15 residues. Germline assignment: CDR1 LGHNA and CDR2 YSLEER. The CDR3 nucleotides read TGCGCCAGCAGCCACCGGCTCGAACAGGGTTCACCCCTCCACTTT. It specifies CASSHRLEQGSPLHF.

The chain combines TRBV6-5 with TRBJ2-7; 8 positions match TRBD1. The CDR3 sequence is 12 residues long. CDR1 and CDR2 from the germline V gene are MNHEY and SVGAGI. J lost 6 bases, V lost 4 bases, and 2 bases had no gene match. CDR3 amino acids: CASSWTGIEQYV. In nucleotides, the CDR3 is TGTGCCAGCAGTTGGACAGGGATCGAGCAGTACGTC.

The table lists this clonotype with a few counts. The V and J genes are TRBV27 and TRBJ1-4; 7 bases are shared with TRBD1. With 8 bases clipped from V and 6 bases from J, the junction kept 12 bases outside the gene matches. Germline V gene lookup returns CDR1 MNHEY and CDR2 SMNVEV (reference sequence). The CDR3 has 15 amino acids. CDR3 nucleotides: TGTGCCAGCTCCTCAGGGGGACGGTTTTATGAAAAACTGTTTTTT. Its protein is CASSSGGRFYEKLFF.

This clonotype was found many times. The chain employs TRBV4-3 and TRBJ2-5, with TRBD2 identical over 8 bases. The trim removed 0 bases at V and 4 bases at J, leaving 7 bases unmatched. CDR3 size: 16 residues. Germline loops: CDR1 LGHNA, CDR2 YSLEER. The DNA for the CDR3 is TGCGCCAGCAGCCAAGATCCAATGGCGGGGGGAGAGACCCAGTACTTC. Translated: CASSQDPMAGGETQYF.

This clonotype has only a few counts. This chain connects TRBV15 to TRBJ2-5; no definite D call. The V gene's germline CDR1 is LNHNV and CDR2 YYDKDF (reference sequence). V was pared by 0 bases and J by 5 bases, with 7 bases between. This CDR3 contains 13 residues. This CDR3 is CATSRDRPETQYF. CDR3 bases: TGTGCCACCAGCAGAGATCGTCCGGAGACCCAGTACTTC.

The chain recombines TRBV4-1 with TRBJ2-1; D ambiguous. The CDR3 length is 14 residues. Trimming removed 0 bases at V and 4 bases at J, with 7 bases between. CDR1 and CDR2 from the germline V gene are MGHRA and YSYEKL. The CDR3 spells CASSQEGGYNEQFF. CDR3 bases: TGCGCCAGCAGCCAAGAGGGCGGATACAATGAGCAGTTCTTC.

This clonotype showed up just a few times. The chain couples TRBV20-1 to TRBJ1-5; D unclear. Germline loops: CDR1 DFQATT, CDR2 SNEGSKA (reference sequence). The V and J ends lost 5 bases and 6 bases respectively, with 14 bases between them. This CDR3 is 13 amino acids long. CDR3 amino acids: CSAGGLNSQPQHF. The CDR3 DNA reads as TGCAGTGCTGGTGGCTTGAACAGTCAGCCCCAGCATTTT.

This clonotype was seen a handful of times. The rearrangement uses TRBV5-5 and TRBJ2-5, with 8 bases identical to TRBD1. Germline assignment: CDR1 SGHKS and CDR2 YYEKEE (reference sequence). Germline trimming cut 1 base from V and 4 bases from J; bases unmatched to any gene: 6. The CDR3 is made up of 15 amino acids. The CDR3: CASSLTGQEGETQYF. The CDR3 DNA follows: TGTGCCAGCAGCTTGACGGGACAGGAGGGAGAGACCCAGTACTTC. Looking up the rest from reference TRBV5-5 and TRBJ2-5 gives the full variable domain: DAGVTQSPTHLIKTRGQQVTLRCSPISGHKSVSWYQQVLGQGPQFIFQYYEKEERGRGNFPDRFSARQFPNYSSELNVNALLLGDSALYLCASSLTGQEGETQYFGPGTRLLVL.

This clonotype has only a few counts. The V and J genes are TRBV28 and TRBJ2-4; maybe TRBD1 (5 bases). The germline CDR1 and CDR2 sequences are MDHEN and SYDVKM. Trimming removed 4 bases at V and 10 bases at J, with 8 bases between. CDR3 size: 11 residues. In DNA form, the CDR3 reads TGTGCCAGCAGTTCGAGACAGATTCAGTACTTC. This encodes CASSSRQIQYF.

A few counts support this clonotype. Written as DNA, the CDR3 is TGCGCCAGCAGCTTCGGGACTAGCGGGGGCCTGGCCCAAGAGACCCAGTACTTC. Encoded protein: CASSFGTSGGLAQETQYF. This rearrangement joins TRBV5-1 to TRBJ2-5; 14 bases are a match to TRBD2. Germline assignment: CDR1 SGHRS and CDR2 YFSETQ. The V gene end was trimmed by 2 bases and the J gene end by 1 base; junction bases not matched to a gene: 7. This CDR3 spans 18 amino acids.

This clonotype showed up just a few times. The rearrangement uses TRBV11-2 and TRBJ2-3; the match to TRBD2 covers 13 bases. This CDR3 spans 18 amino acids. CDR1 and CDR2 (germline): SGHAT, FQNNGV. V gave up 4 bases and J gave up 0 bases; unmatched junction bases: 7. The CDR3 DNA sequence: TGTGCCAGCAGCTCCCGACTAGCGGGGGGAACTAGCACAGATACGCAGTATTTT. Translating gives CASSSRLAGGTSTDTQYF.

In this sample, this clonotype turned up a few times. V is TRBV6-5 and J is TRBJ2-1; 7 nucleotides agree with TRBD1. V was pared by 8 bases and J by 10 bases, with 8 bases of the junction left unmatched. The CDR3 runs to 12 residues. Germline V gene sequence: CDR1 MNHEY, CDR2 SVGAGI. For the CDR3, the DNA is TGTGCCAGCGGACCAACAGGGGTCGAGCAGTTCTTC. Protein product: CASGPTGVEQFF.

The chain uses TRBV19 and TRBJ2-2; D may be TRBD2 (5 bases). Trimming left V 2 bases short and J 2 bases short, with 12 bases between. CDR3 length: 16 amino acids. The germline gives CDR1 LNHDA, CDR2 SQIVND (reference sequence). DNA of the CDR3: TGTGCCAGTAGTATAATCGACTACCGAAACACCGGGGAGCTGTTTTTT. Protein product: CASSIIDYRNTGELFF. Supplemented by reference TRBV19 and TRBJ2-2, the full variable domain reads DGGITQSPKYLFRKEGQNVTLSCEQNLNHDAMYWYRQDPGQGLRLIYYSQIVNDFQKGDIAEGYSVSREKKESFPLTVTSAQKNPTAFYLCASSIIDYRNTGELFFGEGSRLTVL.

The CDR3 sequence is CAISESGFSGEQYV. The DNA of the CDR3 is TGTGCCATCAGTGAGTCAGGATTTTCGGGCGAGCAGTACGTC. The rearrangement uses TRBV10-3 and TRBJ2-7; D uncertain. The V gene lost 0 bases and the J gene lost 6 bases, with 12 bases spanning the gap. Germline CDR1 is ENHRY and CDR2 is SYGVKD. CDR3 size: 14 residues.

The chain recombines TRBV28 with TRBJ1-5; possible D gene TRBD1, 6 bases. Germline lookup yields CDR1 MDHEN and CDR2 SYDVKM. This CDR3 is 19 amino acids long. Trimming removed 4 bases from V and 0 bases from J, with 22 bases in between. CDR3 nucleotide sequence: TGTGCCAGCAGTTCTAACACGCTAAGGACAGAAAATAGCAATCAGCCCCAGCATTTT. This encodes CASSSNTLRTENSNQPQHF.

This clonotype showed up many times. The chain carries TRBV9 and TRBJ2-2; TRBD2 is a possible D gene (5 bases). Trimming pared 4 bases from V and 4 bases from J, leaving 17 bases between. Germline CDR1 and CDR2: SGDLS and YYNGEE. The CDR3 has 16 residues. This CDR3 is CASSPRAGAGTGELFF. The CDR3 region has the DNA TGTGCCAGCAGCCCCCGCGCGGGTGCGGGCACCGGGGAGCTGTTTTTT.

With respect to this clonotype: The junction and the germline gene differ at one end; a read error may be behind it. CDR3 sequence reads: CASSPPDGGNTEAFF. CDR3 DNA: TGTGCTAGCAGCCCCCCCGATGGGGGGAACACTGAAGCTTTCTTT. The rearrangement links TRBV7-7 to TRBJ1-1; D may be TRBD1 (5 bases). Germline V gives CDR1 SSHAT, CDR2 FNYEAQ (reference sequence). The length of the CDR3 is 15 residues.

This rearrangement joins TRBV12-3 or TRBV12-4 to TRBJ2-5; the D is unclear. The CDR3 length is 13 residues. V gave up 3 bases and J gave up 5 bases, with 10 bases separating them. The CDR3 loop is CASSFNLKETQYF. For the CDR3, the DNA is TGTGCCAGCAGTTTTAATCTGAAGGAGACCCAGTACTTC.

This clonotype was picked up a small number of times. V gene TRBV5-8 combines with J gene TRBJ1-2; D ambiguous. There are 12 residues in the CDR3. Germline V gene sequence: CDR1 SGHTS, CDR2 YDEGEE. V lost 1 base to trimming and J lost 7 bases, with 8 bases between them. The CDR3 DNA reads TGTGCCAGCAGCTTGACAGAGCTTGGCTACACCTTC. Translation gives CASSLTELGYTF.

The chain recombines TRBV2 with TRBJ2-1; TRBD2 aligns across 8 bases. The germline V gene encodes CDR1 SNHLY and CDR2 FYNNEI. The V and J ends lost 11 bases and 13 bases, in that order; junction bases with no gene match: 7. The CDR3 consists of 10 residues. The CDR3 DNA follows: TGTGCCGGACGGGGGGGCGTCCAGTTCTTC. It codes for CAGRGGVQFF.

This clonotype was found a few times. V is TRBV7-2 and J is TRBJ2-3; 8 bases map to TRBD2. The CDR3 runs to 14 residues. CDR1 and CDR2 from the germline V gene are SGHTA and FQGNSA. V trimming: 1 base; J trimming: 8 bases; junction bases outside the gene matches: 5. The CDR3 DNA follows: TGTGCCAGCAGCTTAGGCGGGGGGCACAGTACGCAGTATTTT. Amino acid sequence: CASSLGGGHSTQYF.

This clonotype appeared a few times. The gene calls are TRBV12-5 and TRBJ2-2; 8 bases align to TRBD1. V gave up 10 bases and J gave up 4 bases; unmatched junction bases: 8. Germline V gene lookup returns CDR1 LGHNT and CDR2 FRNRAP. The CDR3 runs 14 residues. The CDR3, as DNA: TGTGCTACCGCCGGGACAGGACCCACCGGGGAGCTGTTTTTT. It encodes CATAGTGPTGELFF.

This clonotype was observed a few times. V usage is TRBV19 and J usage is TRBJ2-7; TRBD2 is a possible D gene (5 bases). This CDR3 region has 17 residues. V was clipped by 3 bases and J by 2 bases, with 20 bases between them. Per germline, CDR1 LNHDA and CDR2 SQIVND (reference sequence). This CDR3 is CASSMPTRGCQTYEQYV. The DNA of the CDR3 is TGTGCCAGTAGTATGCCGACTCGGGGATGCCAGACCTACGAGCAGTACGTC.

This clonotype was seen repeatedly, ten times or more. V is TRBV18 and J is TRBJ1-6, with D possibly matching TRBD1 (6 bases). V was clipped by 8 bases and J by 5 bases, with 10 bases between them. Germline V gene lookup returns CDR1 KGHSH and CDR2 LQKENI. The CDR3 is 13 amino acids. The CDR3 sequence: CASQDRDNSPLHF. DNA of the CDR3: TGTGCCAGCCAGGACAGAGATAATTCACCCCTCCACTTT.

This clonotype was counted ten times or more. This sequence joins TRBV12-3 or TRBV12-4 and TRBJ1-1, with D hard to call. V was trimmed by 2 bases and J by 8 bases, leaving 9 bases between them. This CDR3 is 12 amino acids long. CDR3 nucleotides: TGTGCCAGCAGTTTACGAGCAGAAGAAGCTTTCTTT. Protein sequence: CASSLRAEEAFF.